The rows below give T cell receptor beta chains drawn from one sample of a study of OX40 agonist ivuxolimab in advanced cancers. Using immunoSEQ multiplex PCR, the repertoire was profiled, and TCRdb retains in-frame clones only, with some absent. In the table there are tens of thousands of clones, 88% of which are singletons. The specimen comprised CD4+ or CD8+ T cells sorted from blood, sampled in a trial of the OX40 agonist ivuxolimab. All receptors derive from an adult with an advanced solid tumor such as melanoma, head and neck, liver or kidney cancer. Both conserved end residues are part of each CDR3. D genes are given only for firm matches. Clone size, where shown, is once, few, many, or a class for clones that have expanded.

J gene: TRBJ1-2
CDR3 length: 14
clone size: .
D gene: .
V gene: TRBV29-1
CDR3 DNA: TGCAGCGTTGATGACAGGCGGGGGCCTTATGGCTACACCTTC
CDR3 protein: CSVDDRRGPYGYTF

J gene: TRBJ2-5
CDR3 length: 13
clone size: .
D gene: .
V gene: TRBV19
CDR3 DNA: TGTGCCAGTAGTCCCACCAGACAAGAGACCCAGTACTTC
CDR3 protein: CASSPTRQETQYF

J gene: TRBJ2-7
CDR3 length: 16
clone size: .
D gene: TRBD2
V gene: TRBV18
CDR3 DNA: TGTGCCAGCTCCCCCACTAGCGGGGGCCCCTCCTACGAGCAGTACTTC
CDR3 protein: CASSPTSGGPSYEQYF

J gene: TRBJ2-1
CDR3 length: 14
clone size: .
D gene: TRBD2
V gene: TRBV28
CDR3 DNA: TGTGCCAGCAGCGCGGGGGGGTCGTACAATGAGCAGTTCTTC
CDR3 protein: CASSAGGSYNEQFF

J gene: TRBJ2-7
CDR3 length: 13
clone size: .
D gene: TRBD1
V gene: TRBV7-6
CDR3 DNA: TGTGCCAGCAGCACCCCCAGGGGGCGCGAGCAGTACTTC
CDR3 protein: CASSTPRGREQYF

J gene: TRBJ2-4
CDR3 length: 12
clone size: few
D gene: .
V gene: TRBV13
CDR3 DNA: TGTGCCAGCAGCTTAGGTCGGAACATTCAGTACTTC
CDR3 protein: CASSLGRNIQYF

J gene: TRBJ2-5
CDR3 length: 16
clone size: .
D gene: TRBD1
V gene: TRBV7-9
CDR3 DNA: TGTGCCAGCAGCCCCCCTCGATCCCCGTCGACAGGGCCCCACTACTTC
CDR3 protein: CASSPPRSPSTGPHYF

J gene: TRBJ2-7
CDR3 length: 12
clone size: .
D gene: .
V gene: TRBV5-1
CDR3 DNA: TGCGCCAGCAGCCCCGCTTGGGACGAGCAGTACTTC
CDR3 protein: CASSPAWDEQYF

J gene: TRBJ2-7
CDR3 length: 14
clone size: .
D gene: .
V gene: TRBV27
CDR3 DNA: TGTGCCAGCAGTTTATCGAGGCAGTCGTACGGGCAGTACTTC
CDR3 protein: CASSLSRQSYGQYF

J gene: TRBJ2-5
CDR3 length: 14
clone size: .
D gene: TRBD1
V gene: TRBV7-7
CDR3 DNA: TGTGCCAGCAGCTTGCGGACAGGGAAGGAGACCCAGTACTTC
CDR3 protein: CASSLRTGKETQYF

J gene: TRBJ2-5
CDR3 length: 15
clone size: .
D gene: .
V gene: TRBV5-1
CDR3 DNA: TGCGCCAGCAGCGCCCCGTGGGGCTCGGAGGAGACCCAGTACTTC
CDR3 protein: CASSAPWGSEETQYF

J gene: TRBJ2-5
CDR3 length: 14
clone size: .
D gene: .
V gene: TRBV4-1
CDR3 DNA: TGCGCCAGCAGCCAAGGGGTCCCGCCAGGGACCCAGTACTTC
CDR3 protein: CASSQGVPPGTQYF

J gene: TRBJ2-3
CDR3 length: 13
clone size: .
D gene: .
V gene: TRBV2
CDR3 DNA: TGTGCCAGCAACGGCAGGGCCACAGATACGCAGTATTTT
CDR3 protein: CASNGRATDTQYF

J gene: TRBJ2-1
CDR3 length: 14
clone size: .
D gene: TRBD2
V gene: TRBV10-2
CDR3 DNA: TGCGCCAGCAGAAGAGCGGGAGGGCCTGTTGAGCAGTTCTTC
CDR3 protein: CASRRAGGPVEQFF

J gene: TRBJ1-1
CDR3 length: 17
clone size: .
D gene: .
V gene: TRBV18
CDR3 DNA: TGTGCCAGCTCACCTACTGGGGGCGGGGTAACGAACACTGAAGCTTTCTTT
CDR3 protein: CASSPTGGGVTNTEAFF

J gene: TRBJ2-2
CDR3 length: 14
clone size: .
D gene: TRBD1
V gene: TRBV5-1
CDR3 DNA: TGCGCCAGCAGCCGGGACAGGAGCACCGGGGAGCTGTTTTTT
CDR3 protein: CASSRDRSTGELFF

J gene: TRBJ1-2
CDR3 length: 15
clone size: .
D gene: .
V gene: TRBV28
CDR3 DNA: TGTGCCAGCAGTACGGGTGGGGCGGCTAACTATGGCTACACCTTC
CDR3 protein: CASSTGGAANYGYTF

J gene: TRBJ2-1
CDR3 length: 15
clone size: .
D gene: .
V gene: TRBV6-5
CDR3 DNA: TGTGCCAGCAGCTACACGCTTGGTGAGGAGAATGAGCAGTTCTTC
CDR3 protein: CASSYTLGEENEQFF

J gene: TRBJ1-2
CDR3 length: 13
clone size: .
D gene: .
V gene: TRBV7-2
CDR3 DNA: TGTGCCAGCAGCTCGAGACAGAACTATGGCTACACCTTC
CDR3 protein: CASSSRQNYGYTF

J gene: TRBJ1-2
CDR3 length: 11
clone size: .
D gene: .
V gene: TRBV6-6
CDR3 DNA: TGTGCCAGCAGTTACAGGGACGGCTACACCTTC
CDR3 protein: CASSYRDGYTF

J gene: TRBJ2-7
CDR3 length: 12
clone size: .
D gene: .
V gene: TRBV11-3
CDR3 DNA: TGTGCCAGCAGCTTACCAACTCTAGAGCAGTACTTC
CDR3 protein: CASSLPTLEQYF

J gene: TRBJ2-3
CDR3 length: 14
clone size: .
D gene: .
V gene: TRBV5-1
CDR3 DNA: TGCGCCAGCAGGGGCAGGATGAGCACAGATACGCAGTATTTT
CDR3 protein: CASRGRMSTDTQYF

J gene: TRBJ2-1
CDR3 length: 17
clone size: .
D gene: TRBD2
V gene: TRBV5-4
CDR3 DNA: TGTGCCAGCAGCTTGGCCGGAAGGAGCGGGGGGTACAATGAGCAGTTCTTC
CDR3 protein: CASSLAGRSGGYNEQFF

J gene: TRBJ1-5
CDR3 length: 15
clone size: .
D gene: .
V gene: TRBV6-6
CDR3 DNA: TGTGCCAGCAGTCTGGACCGAGGGGGCAATCAGCCCCAGCATTTT
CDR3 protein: CASSLDRGGNQPQHF

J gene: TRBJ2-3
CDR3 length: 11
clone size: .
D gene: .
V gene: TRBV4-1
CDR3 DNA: TGCGCCAGCAGCAACCAAGATACGCAGTATTTT
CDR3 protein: CASSNQDTQYF

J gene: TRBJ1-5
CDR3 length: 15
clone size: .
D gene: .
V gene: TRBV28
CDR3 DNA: TGTGCCAGCAGTTTAGGGAACGGGGCCAATCAGCCCCAGCATTTT
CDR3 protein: CASSLGNGANQPQHF

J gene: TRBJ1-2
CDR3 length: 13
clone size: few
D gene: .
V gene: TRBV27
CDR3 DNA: TGTGCCAGCAGACTTATACAGGGTAGTGGCTACACCTTC
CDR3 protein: CASRLIQGSGYTF

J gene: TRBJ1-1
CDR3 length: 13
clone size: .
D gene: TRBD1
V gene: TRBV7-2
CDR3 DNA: TGTGCCAGCAGCTTAGCGGAGGGGGCGGAAGCTTTCTTT
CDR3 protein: CASSLAEGAEAFF

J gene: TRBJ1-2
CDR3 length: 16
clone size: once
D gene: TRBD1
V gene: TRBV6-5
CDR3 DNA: TGTGCCAGCAGTTATACGACAGGGGGCGCTAAGTATGGCTACACCTTC
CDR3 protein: CASSYTTGGAKYGYTF

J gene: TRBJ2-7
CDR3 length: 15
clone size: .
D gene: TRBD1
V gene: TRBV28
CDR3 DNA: TGTGCCAGCAGCAACTGGGGACAGAGCTCCTACGAGCAGTACTTC
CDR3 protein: CASSNWGQSSYEQYF

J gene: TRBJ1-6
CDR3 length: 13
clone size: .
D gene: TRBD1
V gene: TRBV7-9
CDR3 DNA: TGTGCCAGCAGGGCCGGGACAGATTCACCCCTCCACTTT
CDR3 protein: CASRAGTDSPLHF

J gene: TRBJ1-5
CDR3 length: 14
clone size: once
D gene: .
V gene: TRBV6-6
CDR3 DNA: TGTGCCAGCAGTTCCACCAGCGGATATCAGCCCCAGCATTTT
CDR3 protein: CASSSTSGYQPQHF

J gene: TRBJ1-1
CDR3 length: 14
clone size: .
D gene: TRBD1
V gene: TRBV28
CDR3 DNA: TGTGCCAGCAGTTTTCTTGGGACAGCAAACAAGGACTCCTTT
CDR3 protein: CASSFLGTANKDSF

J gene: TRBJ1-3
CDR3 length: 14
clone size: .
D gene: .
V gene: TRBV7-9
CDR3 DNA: TGTGCCAGCAGCTTGGACAGTGGAAGAAACACCATATATTTT
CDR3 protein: CASSLDSGRNTIYF

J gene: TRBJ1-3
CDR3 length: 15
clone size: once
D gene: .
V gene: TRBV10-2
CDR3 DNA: TGCGCCAGCAGCCTCCGAGGAGCTTATGGAAACACCATATATTTT
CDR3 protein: CASSLRGAYGNTIYF

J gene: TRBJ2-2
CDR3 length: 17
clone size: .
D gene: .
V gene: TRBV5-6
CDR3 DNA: TGTGCCAGCAGCCTCAAAACAGCACAGGGCGCTCACCGGGGAGCTGTTTTT
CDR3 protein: CASSLKTAQGAHRGAVF

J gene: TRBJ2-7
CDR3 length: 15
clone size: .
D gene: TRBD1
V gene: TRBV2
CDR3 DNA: TGTGCCAGCAGAGGGGGGACAGGGCTCGCCTACGAGCAGTACTTC
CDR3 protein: CASRGGTGLAYEQYF

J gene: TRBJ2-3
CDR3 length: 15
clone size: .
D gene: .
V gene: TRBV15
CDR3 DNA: TGTGCCACCAGCGCGAGACAGGCGGGCACAGATACGCAGTATTTT
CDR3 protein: CATSARQAGTDTQYF

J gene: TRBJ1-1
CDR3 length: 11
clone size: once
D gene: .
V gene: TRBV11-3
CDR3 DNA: TGTGCCAGCAGCTTAATCGGTGAAGCTTTCTTT
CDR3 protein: CASSLIGEAFF

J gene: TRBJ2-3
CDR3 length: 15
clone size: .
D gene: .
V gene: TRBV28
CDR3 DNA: TGTGCCAGCAGGACCGGGGGGCGTAGGACAGATACGCAGTATTTT
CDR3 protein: CASRTGGRRTDTQYF

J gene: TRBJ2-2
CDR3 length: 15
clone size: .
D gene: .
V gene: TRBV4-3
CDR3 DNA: TGCGCCAGCAGCATCAACTCCGGCGGCACCGGGGAGCTGTTTTTT
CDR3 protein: CASSINSGGTGELFF

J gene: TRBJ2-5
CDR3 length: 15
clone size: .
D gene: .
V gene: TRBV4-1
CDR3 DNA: TGCGCCAGCAGCCAAGAATATAGCAATTACGAGACCCAGTACTTC
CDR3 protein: CASSQEYSNYETQYF

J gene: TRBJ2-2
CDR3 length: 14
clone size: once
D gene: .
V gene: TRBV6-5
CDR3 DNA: TGTGCCAGCAGCGGCAGGGGGGACACCGGGGAGCTGTTTTTT
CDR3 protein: CASSGRGDTGELFF

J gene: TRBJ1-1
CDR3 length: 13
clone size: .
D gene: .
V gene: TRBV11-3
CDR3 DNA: TGTGCCAGCAGCCCCCGTGGGGGAACTGAAGCTTTCTTT
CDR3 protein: CASSPRGGTEAFF

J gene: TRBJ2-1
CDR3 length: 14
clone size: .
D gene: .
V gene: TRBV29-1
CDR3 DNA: TGCAGCGGATTTACCGGGACTGGAAACAATGAGCAGTTCTTC
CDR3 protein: CSGFTGTGNNEQFF

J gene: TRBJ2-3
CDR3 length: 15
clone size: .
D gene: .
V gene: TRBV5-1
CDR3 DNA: TGCGCCAGTAGCTTAGGTTCCGTAGGCACAGATACGCAGTATTTT
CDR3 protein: CASSLGSVGTDTQYF

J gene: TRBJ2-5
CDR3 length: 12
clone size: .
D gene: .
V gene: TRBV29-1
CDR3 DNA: TGCAGCGTTGAACCCCTACAGGGGACCCAGTACTTC
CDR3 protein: CSVEPLQGTQYF